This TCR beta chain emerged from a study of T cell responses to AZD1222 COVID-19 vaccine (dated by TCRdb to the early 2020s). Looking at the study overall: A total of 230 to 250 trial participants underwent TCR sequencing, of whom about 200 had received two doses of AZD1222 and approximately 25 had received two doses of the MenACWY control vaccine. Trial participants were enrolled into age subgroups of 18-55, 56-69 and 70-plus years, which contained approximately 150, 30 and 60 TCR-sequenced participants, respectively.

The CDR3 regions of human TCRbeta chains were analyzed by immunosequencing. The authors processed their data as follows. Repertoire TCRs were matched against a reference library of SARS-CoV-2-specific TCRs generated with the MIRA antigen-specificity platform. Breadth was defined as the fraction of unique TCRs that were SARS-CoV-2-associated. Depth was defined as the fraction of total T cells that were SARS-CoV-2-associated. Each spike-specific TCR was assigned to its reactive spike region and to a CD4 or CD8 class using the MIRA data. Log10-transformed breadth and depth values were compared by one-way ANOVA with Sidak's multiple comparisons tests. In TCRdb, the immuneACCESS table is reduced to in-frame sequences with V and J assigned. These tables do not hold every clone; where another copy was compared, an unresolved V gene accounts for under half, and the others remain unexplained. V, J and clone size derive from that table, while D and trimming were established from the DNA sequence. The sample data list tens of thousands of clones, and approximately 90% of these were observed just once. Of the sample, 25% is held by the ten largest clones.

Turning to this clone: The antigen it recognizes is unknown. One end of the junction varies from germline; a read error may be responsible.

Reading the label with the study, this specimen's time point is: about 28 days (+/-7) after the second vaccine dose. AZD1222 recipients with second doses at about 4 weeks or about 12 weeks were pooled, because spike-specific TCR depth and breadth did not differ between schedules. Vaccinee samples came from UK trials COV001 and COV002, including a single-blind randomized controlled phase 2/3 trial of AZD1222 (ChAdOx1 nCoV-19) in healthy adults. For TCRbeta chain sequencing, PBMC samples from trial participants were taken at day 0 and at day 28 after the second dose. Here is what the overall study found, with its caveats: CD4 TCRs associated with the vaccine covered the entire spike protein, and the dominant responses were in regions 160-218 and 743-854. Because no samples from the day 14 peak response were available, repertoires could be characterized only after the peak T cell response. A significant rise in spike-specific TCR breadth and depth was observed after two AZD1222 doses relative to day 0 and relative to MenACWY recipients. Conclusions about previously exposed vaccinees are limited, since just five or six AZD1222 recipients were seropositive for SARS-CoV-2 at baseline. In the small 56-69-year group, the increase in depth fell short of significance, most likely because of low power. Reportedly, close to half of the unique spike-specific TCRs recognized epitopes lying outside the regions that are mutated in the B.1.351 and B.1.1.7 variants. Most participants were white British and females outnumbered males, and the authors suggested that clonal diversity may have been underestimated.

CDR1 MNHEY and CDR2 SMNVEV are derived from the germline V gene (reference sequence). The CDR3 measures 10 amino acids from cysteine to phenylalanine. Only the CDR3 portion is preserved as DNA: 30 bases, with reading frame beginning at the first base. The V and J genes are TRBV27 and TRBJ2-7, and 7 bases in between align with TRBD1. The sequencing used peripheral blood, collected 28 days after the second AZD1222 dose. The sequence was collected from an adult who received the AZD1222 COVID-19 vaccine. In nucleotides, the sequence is TGTGCCAGCACCCGAGGGGGCCAGAACTTC. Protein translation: CASTRGGQNF.